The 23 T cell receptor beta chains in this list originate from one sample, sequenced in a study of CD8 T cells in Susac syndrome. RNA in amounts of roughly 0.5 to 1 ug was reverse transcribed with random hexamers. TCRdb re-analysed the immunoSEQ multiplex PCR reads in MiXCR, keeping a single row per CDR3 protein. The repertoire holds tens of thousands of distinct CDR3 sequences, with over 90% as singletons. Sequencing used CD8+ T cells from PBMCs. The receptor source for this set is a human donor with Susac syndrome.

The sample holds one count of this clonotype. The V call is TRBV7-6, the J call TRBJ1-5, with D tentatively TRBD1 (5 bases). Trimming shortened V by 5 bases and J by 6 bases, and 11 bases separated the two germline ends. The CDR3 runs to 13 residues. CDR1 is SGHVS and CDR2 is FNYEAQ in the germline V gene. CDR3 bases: TGTGCCAGCAGCCCCATGGGGGGTCAGCCCCAGCATTTT. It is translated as CASSPMGGQPQHF.

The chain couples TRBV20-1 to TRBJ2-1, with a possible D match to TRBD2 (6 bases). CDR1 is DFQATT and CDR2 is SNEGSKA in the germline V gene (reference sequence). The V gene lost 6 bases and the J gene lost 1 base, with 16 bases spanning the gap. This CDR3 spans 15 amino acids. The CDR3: CSARRLVSSYNEQFF. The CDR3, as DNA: TGCAGTGCCCGCCGACTAGTGTCGTCCTACAATGAGCAGTTCTTC.

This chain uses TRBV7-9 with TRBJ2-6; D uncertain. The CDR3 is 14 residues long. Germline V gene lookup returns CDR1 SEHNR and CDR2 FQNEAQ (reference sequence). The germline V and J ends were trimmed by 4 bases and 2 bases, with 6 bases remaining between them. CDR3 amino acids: CASSSDPGANVLTF. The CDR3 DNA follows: TGTGCCAGCAGCTCCGATCCTGGGGCCAACGTCCTGACTTTC.

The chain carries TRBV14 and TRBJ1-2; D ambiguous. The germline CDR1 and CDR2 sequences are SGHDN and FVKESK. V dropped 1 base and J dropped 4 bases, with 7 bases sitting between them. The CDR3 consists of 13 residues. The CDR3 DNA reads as TGTGCCAGCAGCCAAGGGTGGAGCTATGGCTACACCTTC. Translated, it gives CASSQGWSYGYTF.

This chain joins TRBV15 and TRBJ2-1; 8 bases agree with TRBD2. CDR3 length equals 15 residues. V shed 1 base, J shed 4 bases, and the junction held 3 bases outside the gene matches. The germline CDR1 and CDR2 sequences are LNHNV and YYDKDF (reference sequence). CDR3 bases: TGTGCCACCAGCAGAGCCCGGGAGGGTTACAATGAGCAGTTCTTC. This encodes CATSRAREGYNEQFF.

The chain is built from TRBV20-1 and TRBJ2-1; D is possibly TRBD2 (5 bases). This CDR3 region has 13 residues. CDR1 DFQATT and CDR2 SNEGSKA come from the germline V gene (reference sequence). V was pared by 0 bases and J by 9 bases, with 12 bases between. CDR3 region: CSAREQRTSEQFF. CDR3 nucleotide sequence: TGCAGTGCTAGAGAGCAGCGGACCAGTGAGCAGTTCTTC.

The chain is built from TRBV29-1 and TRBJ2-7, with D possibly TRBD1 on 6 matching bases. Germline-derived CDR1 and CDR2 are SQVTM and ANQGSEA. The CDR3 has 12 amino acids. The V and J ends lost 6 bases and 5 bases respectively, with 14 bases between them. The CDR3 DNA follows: TGCAGCGTCCGGGACATTCGCCACGAGCAGTACTTC. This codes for CSVRDIRHEQYF.

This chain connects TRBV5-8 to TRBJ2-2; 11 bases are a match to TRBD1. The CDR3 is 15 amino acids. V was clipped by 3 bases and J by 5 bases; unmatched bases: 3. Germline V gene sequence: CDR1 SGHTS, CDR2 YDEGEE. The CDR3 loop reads CASSSGQGATGELFF. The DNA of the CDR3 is TGTGCCAGCAGCTCTGGACAGGGGGCTACCGGGGAGCTGTTTTTT.

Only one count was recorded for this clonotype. CDR3 sequence (DNA): TGTGCCAGCAGCGTGGCGGATCCAAGGGATGAGCAGTTCTTC. Translated, it gives CASSVADPRDEQFF. V is TRBV9 and J is TRBJ2-1, with D unclear. V lost 2 bases to trimming and J lost 8 bases, with 14 bases between them. CDR3 length: 14 amino acids. CDR1 is SGDLS and CDR2 is YYNGEE in the germline V gene.

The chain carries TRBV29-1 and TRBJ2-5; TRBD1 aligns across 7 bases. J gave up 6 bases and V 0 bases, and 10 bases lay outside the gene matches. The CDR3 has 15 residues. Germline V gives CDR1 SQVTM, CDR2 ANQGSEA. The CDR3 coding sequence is TGCAGCGTTGAAGACGGAGACAGGGCCGAGCAGACCCAGTACTTC. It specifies CSVEDGDRAEQTQYF.

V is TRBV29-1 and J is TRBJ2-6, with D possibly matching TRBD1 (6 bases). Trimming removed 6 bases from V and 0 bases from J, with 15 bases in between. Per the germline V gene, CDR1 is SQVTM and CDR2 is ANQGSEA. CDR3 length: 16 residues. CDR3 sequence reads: CSVPRTDLSGANVLTF. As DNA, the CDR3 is TGCAGCGTGCCCAGGACAGACCTCTCTGGGGCCAACGTCCTGACTTTC.

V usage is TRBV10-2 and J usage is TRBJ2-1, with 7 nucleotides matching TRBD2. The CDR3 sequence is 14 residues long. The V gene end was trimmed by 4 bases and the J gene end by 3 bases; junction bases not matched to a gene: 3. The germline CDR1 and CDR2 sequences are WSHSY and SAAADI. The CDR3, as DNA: TGCGCCAGCAGTGCGGGCGGGAGCTACAATGAGCAGTTCTTC. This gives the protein CASSAGGSYNEQFF.

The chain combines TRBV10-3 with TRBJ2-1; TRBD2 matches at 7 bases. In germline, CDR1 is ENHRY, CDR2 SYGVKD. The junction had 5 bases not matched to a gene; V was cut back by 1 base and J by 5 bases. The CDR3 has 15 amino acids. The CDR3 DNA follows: TGTGCCATCAGTGAGTTAGCGGGTGTTAACAATGAGCAGTTCTTC. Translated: CAISELAGVNNEQFF.

The CDR3 is CASSQGTGTANEQYF. The CDR3, as DNA: TGCGCCAGCAGCCAAGGTACCGGGACTGCCAACGAGCAGTACTTC. The V call is TRBV4-1, the J call TRBJ2-7; weak D call: TRBD2 (6 bases). Germline V lookup: CDR1 MGHRA, CDR2 YSYEKL. V was clipped by 1 base and J by 5 bases, with 15 bases between them. CDR3 length: 15 residues.

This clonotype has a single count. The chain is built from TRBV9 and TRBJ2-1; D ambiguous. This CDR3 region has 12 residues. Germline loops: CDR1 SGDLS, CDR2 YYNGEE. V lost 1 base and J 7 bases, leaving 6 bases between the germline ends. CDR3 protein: CASSVSVNEQFF. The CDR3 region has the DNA TGTGCCAGCAGCGTATCGGTTAATGAGCAGTTCTTC.

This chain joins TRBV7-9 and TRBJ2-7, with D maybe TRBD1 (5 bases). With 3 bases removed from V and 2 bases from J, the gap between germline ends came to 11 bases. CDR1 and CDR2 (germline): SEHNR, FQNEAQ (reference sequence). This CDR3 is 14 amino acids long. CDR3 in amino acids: CASSFQTAAYEQYF. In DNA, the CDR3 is TGTGCCAGCAGCTTTCAGACAGCTGCCTACGAGCAGTACTTC.

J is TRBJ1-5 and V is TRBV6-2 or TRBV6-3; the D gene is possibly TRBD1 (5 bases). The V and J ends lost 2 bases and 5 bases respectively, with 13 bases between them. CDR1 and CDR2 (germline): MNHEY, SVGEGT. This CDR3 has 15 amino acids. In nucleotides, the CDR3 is TGTGCCAGCAGTTACCGCCAGGGAGTCGATCAGCCCCAGCATTTT. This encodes CASSYRQGVDQPQHF.

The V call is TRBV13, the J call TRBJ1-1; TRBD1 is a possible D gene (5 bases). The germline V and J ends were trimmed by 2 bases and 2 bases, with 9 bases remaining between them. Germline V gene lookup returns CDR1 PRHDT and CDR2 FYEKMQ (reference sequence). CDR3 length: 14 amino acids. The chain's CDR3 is CASSLSGDNTEAFF. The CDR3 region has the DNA TGTGCCAGCAGCTTATCGGGGGACAACACTGAAGCTTTCTTT.

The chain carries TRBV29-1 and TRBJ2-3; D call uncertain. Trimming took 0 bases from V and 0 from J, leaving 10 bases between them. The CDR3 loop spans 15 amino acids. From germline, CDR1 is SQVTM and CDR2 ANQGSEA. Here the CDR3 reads CSVEDDFTSTDTQYF. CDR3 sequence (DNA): TGCAGCGTTGAAGATGACTTCACTAGCACAGATACGCAGTATTTT.

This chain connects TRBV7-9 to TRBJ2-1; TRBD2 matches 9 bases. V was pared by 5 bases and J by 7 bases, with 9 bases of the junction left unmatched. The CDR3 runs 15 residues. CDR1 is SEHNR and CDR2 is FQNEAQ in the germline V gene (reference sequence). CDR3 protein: CASSRLEREANEQFF. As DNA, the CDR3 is TGTGCCAGCAGCCGCCTCGAGCGGGAGGCGAATGAGCAGTTCTTC. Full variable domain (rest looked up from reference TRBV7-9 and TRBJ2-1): DTGVSQNPRHKITKRGQNVTFRCDPISEHNRLYWYRQTLGQGPEFLTYFQNEAQLEKSRLLSDRFSAERPKGSFSTLEIQRTEQGDSAMYLCASSRLEREANEQFFGPGTRLTVL.

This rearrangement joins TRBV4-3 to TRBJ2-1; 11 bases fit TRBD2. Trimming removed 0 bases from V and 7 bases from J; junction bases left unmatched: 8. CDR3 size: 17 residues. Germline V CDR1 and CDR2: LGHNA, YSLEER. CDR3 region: CASSQDRGSGRDNEQFF. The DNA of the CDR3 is TGCGCCAGCAGCCAAGATCGCGGTAGCGGGAGGGATAATGAGCAGTTCTTC.

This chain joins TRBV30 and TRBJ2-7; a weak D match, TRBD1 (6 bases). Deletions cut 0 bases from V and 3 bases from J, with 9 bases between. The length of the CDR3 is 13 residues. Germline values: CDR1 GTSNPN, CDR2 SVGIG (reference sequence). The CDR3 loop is CAWSVSDSYEQYF. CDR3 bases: TGTGCCTGGAGTGTGTCGGACAGCTACGAGCAGTACTTC.

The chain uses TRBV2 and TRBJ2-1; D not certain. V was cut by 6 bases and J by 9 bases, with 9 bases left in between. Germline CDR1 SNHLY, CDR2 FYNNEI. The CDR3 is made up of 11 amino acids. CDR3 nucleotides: TGTGCCAGCAGGCCCTACGTTGAGCAGTTCTTC. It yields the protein CASRPYVEQFF.